The clone carrying this T cell receptor beta chain showed up many times. Antigen unknown. TCRdb recomputed calls from the 5' RACE reads with MiXCR, one row per CDR3 protein. The table records about 240,000 distinct CDR3 sequences, roughly an eighth of them present only once. These data belong to a study of identical twins. The study, taken as a whole, reports: Diverse VJ usage suggested most zero-insertion clonotypes were not invariant T cells. Within monozygotic twins, out-of-frame TCR alpha sharing was underestimated by the models. Within cord blood, abundant beta clonotypes carried fewer insertions, but memory repertoires showed no such trend. Twin pairs had excess sharing that was weaker in beta out-of-frame sequences.

The CDR3 is 16 residues long. The V and J ends lost 1 base and 6 bases respectively, with 16 bases between them. Germline-derived CDR1 and CDR2 are SGHRS and YFSETQ. These data are also associated with another study on yellow fever vaccine responses in identical twins.

This TCR was sampled from a young woman in good health. J is TRBJ2-2 and V is TRBV5-1; no reliable D call. Sample: memory (CD45RO+) T cells sorted from blood. The CDR3 nucleotides read TGCGCCAGCAGCTTGTCCGGGCTAAACTTGGCCGGGGAGCTGTTTTTT. Amino acids: CASSLSGLNLAGELFF.